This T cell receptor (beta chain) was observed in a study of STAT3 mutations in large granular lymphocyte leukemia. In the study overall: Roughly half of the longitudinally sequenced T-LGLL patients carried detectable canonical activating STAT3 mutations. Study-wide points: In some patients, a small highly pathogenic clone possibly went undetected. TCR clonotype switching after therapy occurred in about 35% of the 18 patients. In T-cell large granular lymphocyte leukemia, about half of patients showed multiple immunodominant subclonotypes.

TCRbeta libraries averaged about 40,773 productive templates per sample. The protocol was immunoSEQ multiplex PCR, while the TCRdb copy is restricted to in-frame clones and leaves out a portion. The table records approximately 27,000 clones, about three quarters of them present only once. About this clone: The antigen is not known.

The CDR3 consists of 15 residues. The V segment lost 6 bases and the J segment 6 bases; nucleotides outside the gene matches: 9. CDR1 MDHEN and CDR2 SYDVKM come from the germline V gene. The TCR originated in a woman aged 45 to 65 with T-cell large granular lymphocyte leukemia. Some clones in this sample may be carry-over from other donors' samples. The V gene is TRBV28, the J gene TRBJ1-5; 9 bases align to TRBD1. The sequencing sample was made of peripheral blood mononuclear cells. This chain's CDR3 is CASRLGQGGSQPQHF. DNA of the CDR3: TGTGCCAGCAGATTGGGACAGGGTGGGAGTCAGCCCCAGCATTTT.